The entry below describes one T cell receptor beta chain. Its antigen remains unidentified. These data come from a study of cytomegalovirus exposure and HLA in healthy donors. CDR3 length: 13 amino acids. Germline trimming cut 1 base from V and 8 bases from J; bases unmatched to any gene: 1. CDR1 and CDR2 from the germline V gene are GTSNPN and SVGIG (reference sequence). General study points: The likely origin of a cluster of highly shared sequence variants was a sequencing artifact. TCR sequences were mostly rare, though some public TCRs occurred in many donors.

The primer mix had 60 Vbeta and 13 Jbeta primers. Produced via immunoSEQ multiplex PCR; TCRdb's table is partial and in-frame only. Of 250,000 or so clones detected, about nine tenths appear once; the ten largest clones hold about 1.8%. The gene calls are TRBV30 and TRBJ1-6, with 8 bases lining up with TRBD1. Sequencing was carried out using PBMCs. The sequence was collected from a girl aged 2 to 10 in good health and CMV-seronegative. The CDR3 spells CAWSEDRDSPLHF. The CDR3 DNA follows: TGTGCCTGGAGTGAGGACAGGGATTCACCCCTCCACTTT.